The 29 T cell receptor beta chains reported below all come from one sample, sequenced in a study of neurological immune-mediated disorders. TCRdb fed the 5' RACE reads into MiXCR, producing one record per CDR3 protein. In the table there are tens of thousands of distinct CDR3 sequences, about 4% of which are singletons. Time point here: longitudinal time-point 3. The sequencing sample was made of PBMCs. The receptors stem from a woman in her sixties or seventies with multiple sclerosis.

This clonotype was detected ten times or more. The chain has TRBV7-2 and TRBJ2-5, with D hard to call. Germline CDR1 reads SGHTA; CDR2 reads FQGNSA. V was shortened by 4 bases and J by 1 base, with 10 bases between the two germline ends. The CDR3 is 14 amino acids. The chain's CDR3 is CASSSPDPQETQYF. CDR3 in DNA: TGTGCCAGCAGCTCCCCAGACCCCCAAGAGACCCAGTACTTC.

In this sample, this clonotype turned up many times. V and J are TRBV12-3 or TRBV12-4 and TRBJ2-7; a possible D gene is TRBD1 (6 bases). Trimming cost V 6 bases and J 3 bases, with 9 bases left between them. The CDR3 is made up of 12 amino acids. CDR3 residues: CASSQQGYEQYF. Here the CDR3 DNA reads TGTGCCAGCAGCCAACAGGGCTACGAGCAGTACTTC.

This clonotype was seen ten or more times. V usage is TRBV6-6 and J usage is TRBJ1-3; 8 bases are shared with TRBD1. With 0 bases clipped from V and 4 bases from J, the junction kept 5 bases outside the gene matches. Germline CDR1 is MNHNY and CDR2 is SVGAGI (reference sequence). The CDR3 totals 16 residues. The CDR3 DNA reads TGTGCCAGCAGTTACTCGCAGGGGGCTGGAGGAAACACCATATATTTT. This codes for CASSYSQGAGGNTIYF.

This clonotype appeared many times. Here the CDR3 DNA reads TGTGCCAGCAGCTTAGCGGGGGGGGCCAGGACAGATACGCAGTATTTT. Its protein is CASSLAGGARTDTQYF. This chain uses TRBV7-2 with TRBJ2-3, with a tentative D call TRBD2 (7 bases). The CDR3 runs to 16 residues. CDR1 is SGHTA, CDR2 FQGNSA, per germline. Trimming took 0 bases from V and 3 from J, leaving 13 bases between them. Together with reference TRBV7-2 and TRBJ2-3, the CDR3 gives the full variable domain: GAGVSQSPSNKVTEKGKDVELRCDPISGHTALYWYRQSLGQGLEFLIYFQGNSAPDKSGLPSDRFSAERTGGSVSTLTIQRTQQEDSAVYLCASSLAGGARTDTQYFGPGTRLTVL.

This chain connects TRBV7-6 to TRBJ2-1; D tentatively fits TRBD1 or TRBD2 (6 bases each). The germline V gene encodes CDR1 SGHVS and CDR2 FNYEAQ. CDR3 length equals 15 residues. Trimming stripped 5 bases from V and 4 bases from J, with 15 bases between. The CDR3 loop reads CASSSTSRGYNEQFF. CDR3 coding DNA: TGTGCCAGCAGCAGCACTAGCAGGGGTTACAATGAGCAGTTCTTC.

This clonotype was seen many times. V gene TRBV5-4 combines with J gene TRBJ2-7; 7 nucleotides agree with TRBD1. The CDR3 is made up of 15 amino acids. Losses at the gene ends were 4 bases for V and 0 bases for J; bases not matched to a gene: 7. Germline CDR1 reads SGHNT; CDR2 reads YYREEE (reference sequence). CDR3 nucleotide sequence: TGTGCCAGCAGCACTGGGACAGCCAGCTCCTACGAGCAGTACTTC. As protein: CASSTGTASSYEQYF.

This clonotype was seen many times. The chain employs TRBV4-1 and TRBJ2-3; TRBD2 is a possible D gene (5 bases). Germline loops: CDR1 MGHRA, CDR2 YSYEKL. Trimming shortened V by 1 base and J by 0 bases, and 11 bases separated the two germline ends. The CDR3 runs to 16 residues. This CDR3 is CASSQAPGGSTDTQYF. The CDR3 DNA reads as TGCGCCAGCAGCCAAGCCCCTGGCGGGAGCACAGATACGCAGTATTTT.

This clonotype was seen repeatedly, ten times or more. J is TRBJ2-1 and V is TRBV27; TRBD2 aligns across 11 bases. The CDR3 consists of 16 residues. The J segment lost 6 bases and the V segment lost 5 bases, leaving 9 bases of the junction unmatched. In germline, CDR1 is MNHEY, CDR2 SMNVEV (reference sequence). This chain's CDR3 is CASSMIAGGLFNEQFF. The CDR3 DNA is TGTGCCAGCAGTATGATAGCGGGGGGGCTTTTCAATGAGCAGTTCTTC.

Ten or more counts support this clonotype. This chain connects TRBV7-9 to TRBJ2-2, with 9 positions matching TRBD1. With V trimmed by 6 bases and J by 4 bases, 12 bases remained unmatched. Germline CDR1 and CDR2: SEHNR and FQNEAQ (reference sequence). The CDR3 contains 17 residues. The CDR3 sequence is CASRTGAGQGITGELFF. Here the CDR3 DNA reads TGTGCCAGCAGGACGGGCGCGGGACAGGGTATCACCGGGGAGCTGTTTTTT.

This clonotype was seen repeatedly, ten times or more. CDR3 protein: CASSLGGVETQYF. CDR3 DNA: TGTGCCAGCAGCTTAGGTGGGGTCGAGACCCAGTACTTC. This chain uses TRBV7-9 with TRBJ2-5; D is unclear. Germline V gene data show CDR1 as SEHNR and CDR2 as FQNEAQ (reference sequence). V dropped 1 base and J dropped 5 bases, with 8 bases sitting between them. The CDR3 contains 13 residues.

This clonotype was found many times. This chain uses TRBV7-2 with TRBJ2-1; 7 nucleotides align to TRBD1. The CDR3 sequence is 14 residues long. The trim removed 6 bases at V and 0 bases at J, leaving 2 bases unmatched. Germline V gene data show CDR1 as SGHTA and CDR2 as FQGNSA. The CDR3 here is CASSRDSSYNEQFF. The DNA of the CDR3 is TGTGCCAGCAGTCGGGACAGCTCCTACAATGAGCAGTTCTTC. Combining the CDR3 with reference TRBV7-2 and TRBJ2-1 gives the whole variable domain GAGVSQSPSNKVTEKGKDVELRCDPISGHTALYWYRQSLGQGLEFLIYFQGNSAPDKSGLPSDRFSAERTGGSVSTLTIQRTQQEDSAVYLCASSRDSSYNEQFFGPGTRLTVL.

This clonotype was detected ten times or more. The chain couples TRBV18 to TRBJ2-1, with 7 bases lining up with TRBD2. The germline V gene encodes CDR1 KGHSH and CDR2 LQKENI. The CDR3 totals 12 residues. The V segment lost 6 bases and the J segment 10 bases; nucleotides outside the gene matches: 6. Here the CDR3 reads CASSSTSREQFF. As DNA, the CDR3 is TGTGCCAGCTCTTCGACTAGCAGGGAGCAGTTCTTC.

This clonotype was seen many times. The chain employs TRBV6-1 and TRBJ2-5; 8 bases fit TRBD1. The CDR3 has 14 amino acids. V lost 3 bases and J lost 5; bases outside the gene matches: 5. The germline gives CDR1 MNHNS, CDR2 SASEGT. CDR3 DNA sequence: TGTGCCAGCAGTGAGGACAGGGTTGTTGAGACCCAGTACTTC. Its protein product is CASSEDRVVETQYF.

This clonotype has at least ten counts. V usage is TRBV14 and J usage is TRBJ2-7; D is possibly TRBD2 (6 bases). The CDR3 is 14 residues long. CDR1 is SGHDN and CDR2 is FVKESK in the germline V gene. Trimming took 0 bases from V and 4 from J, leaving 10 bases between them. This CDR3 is CASSQDLASYEQYF. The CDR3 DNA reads TGTGCCAGCAGCCAAGATCTAGCGAGTTACGAGCAGTACTTC.

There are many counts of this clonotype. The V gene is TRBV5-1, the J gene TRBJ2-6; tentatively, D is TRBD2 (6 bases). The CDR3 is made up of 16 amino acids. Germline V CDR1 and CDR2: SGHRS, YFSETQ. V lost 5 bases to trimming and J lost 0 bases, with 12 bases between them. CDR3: CASSPGGGSGANVLTF. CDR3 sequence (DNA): TGCGCCAGCAGTCCCGGGGGAGGCTCTGGGGCCAACGTCCTGACTTTC.

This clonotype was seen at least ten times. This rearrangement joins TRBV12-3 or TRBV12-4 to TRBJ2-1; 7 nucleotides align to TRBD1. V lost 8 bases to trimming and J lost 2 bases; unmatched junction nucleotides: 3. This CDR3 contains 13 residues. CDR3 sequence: CASVTGTYNEQFF. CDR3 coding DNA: TGTGCCAGCGTGACAGGGACCTACAATGAGCAGTTCTTC.

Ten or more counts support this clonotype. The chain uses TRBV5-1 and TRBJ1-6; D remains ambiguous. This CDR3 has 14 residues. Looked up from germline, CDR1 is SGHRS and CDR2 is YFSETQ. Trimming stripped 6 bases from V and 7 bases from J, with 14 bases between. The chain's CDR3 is CASTRGERNSPLHF. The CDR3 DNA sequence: TGCGCCAGCACTCGGGGTGAGAGGAATTCACCCCTCCACTTT. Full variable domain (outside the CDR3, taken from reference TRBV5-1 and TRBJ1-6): KAGVTQTPRYLIKTRGQQVTLSCSPISGHRSVSWYQQTPGQGLQFLFEYFSETQRNKGNFPGRFSGRQFSNSRSEMNVSTLELGDSALYLCASTRGERNSPLHFGNGTRLTVT.

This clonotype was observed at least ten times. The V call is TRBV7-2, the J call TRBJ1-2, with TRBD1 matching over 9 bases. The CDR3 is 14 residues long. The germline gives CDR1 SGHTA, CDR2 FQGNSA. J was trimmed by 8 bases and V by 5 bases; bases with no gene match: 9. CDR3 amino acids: CASSQGTGTVGYTF. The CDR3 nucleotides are TGTGCCAGCAGCCAAGGGACAGGGACGGTGGGCTACACCTTC.

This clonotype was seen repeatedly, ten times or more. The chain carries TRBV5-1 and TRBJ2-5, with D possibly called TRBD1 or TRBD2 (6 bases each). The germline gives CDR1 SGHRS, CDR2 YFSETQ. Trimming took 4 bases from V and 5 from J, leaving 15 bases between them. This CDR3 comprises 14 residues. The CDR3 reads CASSGGPREETQYF. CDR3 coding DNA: TGCGCCAGCAGCGGGGGCCCCCGGGAGGAGACCCAGTACTTC.

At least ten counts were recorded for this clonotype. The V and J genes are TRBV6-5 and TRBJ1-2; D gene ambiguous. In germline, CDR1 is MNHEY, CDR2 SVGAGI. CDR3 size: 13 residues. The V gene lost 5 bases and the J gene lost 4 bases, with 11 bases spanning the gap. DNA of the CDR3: TGTGCCAGCAGTCCCGACGGATTCTATGGCTACACCTTC. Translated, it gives CASSPDGFYGYTF.

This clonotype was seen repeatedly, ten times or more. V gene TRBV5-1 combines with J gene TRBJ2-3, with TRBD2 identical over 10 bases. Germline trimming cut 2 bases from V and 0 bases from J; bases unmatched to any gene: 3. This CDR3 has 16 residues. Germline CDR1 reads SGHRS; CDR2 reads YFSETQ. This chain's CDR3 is CASSLELAGSTDTQYF. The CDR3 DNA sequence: TGCGCCAGCAGCTTAGAACTAGCGGGGAGCACAGATACGCAGTATTTT.

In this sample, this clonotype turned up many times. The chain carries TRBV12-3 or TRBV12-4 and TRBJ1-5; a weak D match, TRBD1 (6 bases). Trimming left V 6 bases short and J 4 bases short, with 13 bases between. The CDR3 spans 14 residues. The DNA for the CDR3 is TGTGCCAGCAGCATGGACAGCCTAAATCAGCCCCAGCATTTT. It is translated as CASSMDSLNQPQHF.

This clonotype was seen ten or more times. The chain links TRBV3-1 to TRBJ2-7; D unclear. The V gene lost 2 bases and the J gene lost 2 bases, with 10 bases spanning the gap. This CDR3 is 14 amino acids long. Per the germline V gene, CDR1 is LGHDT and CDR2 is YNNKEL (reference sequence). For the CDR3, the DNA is TGTGCCAGCAGCCAACTTCACAAAACCTACGAGCAGTACTTC. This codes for CASSQLHKTYEQYF.

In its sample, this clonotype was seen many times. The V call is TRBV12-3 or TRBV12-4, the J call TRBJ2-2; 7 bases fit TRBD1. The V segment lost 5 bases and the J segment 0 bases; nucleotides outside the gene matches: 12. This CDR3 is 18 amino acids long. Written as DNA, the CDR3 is TGTGCCAGCAGTCGCTCGACAGGGCCTGAAACGAACACCGGGGAGCTGTTTTTT. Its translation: CASSRSTGPETNTGELFF.

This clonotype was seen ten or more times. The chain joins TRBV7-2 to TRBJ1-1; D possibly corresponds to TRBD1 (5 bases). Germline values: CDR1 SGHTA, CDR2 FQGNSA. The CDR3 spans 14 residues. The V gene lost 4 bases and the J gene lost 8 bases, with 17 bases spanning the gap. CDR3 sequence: CASSSTPGGGEAFF. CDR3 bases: TGTGCCAGCAGCTCAACCCCGGGGGGGGGGGAAGCTTTCTTT.

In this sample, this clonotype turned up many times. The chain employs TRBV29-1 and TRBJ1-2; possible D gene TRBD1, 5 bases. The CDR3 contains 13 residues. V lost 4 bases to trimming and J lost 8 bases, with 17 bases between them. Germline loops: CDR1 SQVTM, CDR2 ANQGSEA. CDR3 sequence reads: CSVGVGRGGGYTF. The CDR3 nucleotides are TGCAGCGTTGGTGTTGGGAGGGGAGGCGGCTACACCTTC.

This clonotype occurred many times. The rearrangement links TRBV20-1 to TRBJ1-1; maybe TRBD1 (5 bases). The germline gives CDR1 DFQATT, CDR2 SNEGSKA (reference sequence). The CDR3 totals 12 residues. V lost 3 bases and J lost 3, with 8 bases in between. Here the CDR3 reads CSASSRDTEAFF. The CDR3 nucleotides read TGCAGTGCTAGTTCCAGGGACACTGAAGCTTTCTTT.

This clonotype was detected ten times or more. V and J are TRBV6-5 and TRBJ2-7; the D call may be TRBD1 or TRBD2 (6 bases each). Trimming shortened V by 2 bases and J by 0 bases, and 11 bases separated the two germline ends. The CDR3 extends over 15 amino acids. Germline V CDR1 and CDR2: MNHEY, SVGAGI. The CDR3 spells CASSYDPGASYEQYF. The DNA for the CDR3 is TGTGCCAGCAGTTACGATCCGGGGGCCTCCTACGAGCAGTACTTC.

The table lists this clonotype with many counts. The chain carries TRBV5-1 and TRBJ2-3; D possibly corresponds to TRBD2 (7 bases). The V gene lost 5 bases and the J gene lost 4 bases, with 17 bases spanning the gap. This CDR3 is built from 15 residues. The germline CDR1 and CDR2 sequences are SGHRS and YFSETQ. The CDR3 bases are TGCGCCAGCAGGCGTCGGGGGGCCGGGGCAGATACGCAGTATTTT. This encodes CASRRRGAGADTQYF.